These 20 T cell receptor beta chains came from one sample sequenced in a study of blood T cell repertoires in COVID-19. The method was immunoSEQ multiplex PCR; TCRdb's version includes in-frame clones alone and lacks a portion of them. This table holds approximately 200,000 clones, about 86% found once. The sample was peripheral blood. These receptors were obtained from a woman aged 55-69 years with acute or convalescent COVID-19.

The chain carries TRBV11-2 and TRBJ1-1; D remains ambiguous. CDR3 size: 15 residues. Germline lookup yields CDR1 SGHAT and CDR2 FQNNGV. V was pared by 1 base and J by 7 bases, with 16 bases between. This CDR3 reads CASSLGYRVSDEAFF. Written as DNA, the CDR3 is TGTGCCAGCAGCTTAGGTTATCGGGTATCCGATGAAGCTTTCTTT. Based on the CDR3 plus reference TRBV11-2 and TRBJ1-1, the full variable domain is EAGVAQSPRYKIIEKRQSVAFWCNPISGHATLYWYQQILGQGPKLLIQFQNNGVVDDSQLPKDRFSAERLKGVDSTLKIQPAKLEDSAVYLCASSLGYRVSDEAFFGQGTRLTVV.

The chain recombines TRBV4-2 with TRBJ1-1; no firm D call. V shed 0 bases and J shed 2 bases, with 10 bases lying between them. CDR1 and CDR2 (germline): LGHNA, YNFKEQ. This CDR3 has 15 residues. The CDR3 DNA reads TGTGCCAGCAGCCAAGATGAGGGTCTAAACACTGAAGCTTTCTTT. It is translated as CASSQDEGLNTEAFF.

The chain recombines TRBV5-8 with TRBJ1-1, with a weak D call TRBD1 (5 bases). Per the germline V gene, CDR1 is SGHTS and CDR2 is YDEGEE. V gave up 0 bases and J gave up 3 bases, with 6 bases separating them. This CDR3 region has 13 residues. The CDR3 is CASSLARDTEAFF. The CDR3 DNA reads as TGTGCCAGCAGCTTGGCCAGGGACACTGAAGCTTTCTTT.

This rearrangement joins TRBV29-1 to TRBJ2-1; 13 bases are a match to TRBD2. The ends lost 6 bases at V and 8 bases at J; junction bases unmatched: 7. CDR1 SQVTM and CDR2 ANQGSEA come from the germline V gene. CDR3 size: 14 residues. As DNA, the CDR3 is TGCAGCGTCCGGGGACTAGCGGGGACATATGAGCAGTTCTTC. This translates into CSVRGLAGTYEQFF.

V usage is TRBV5-4 and J usage is TRBJ2-2; unclear D gene. The CDR3 has 13 amino acids. The germline gives CDR1 SGHNT, CDR2 YYREEE (reference sequence). Deletions cut 2 bases from V and 6 bases from J, with 8 bases between. In DNA, the CDR3 is TGTGCCAGCAGCTTAAACTCGGCCGGGGAGCTGTTTTTT. Amino acid sequence: CASSLNSAGELFF.

This clone was seen only a few times. V usage is TRBV6-6 and J usage is TRBJ1-2; D gene ambiguous. Trimming left V 5 bases short and J 8 bases short, with 15 bases between. From germline, CDR1 is MNHNY and CDR2 SVGAGI (reference sequence). This CDR3 is 13 amino acids long. This CDR3 reads CASSEGSPRGYTF. CDR3 nucleotide sequence: TGTGCCAGCAGTGAGGGAAGTCCACGGGGCTACACCTTC.

The genes are TRBV4-1 and TRBJ2-4; D ambiguous. Germline lookup yields CDR1 MGHRA and CDR2 YSYEKL. The V end was cut by 0 bases, the J end by 6 bases, with 15 bases between. CDR3 length: 16 residues. The CDR3 DNA reads as TGCGCCAGCAGCCAAGATCCACCCCCGGTGAGAAACATTCAGTACTTC. Encoded protein: CASSQDPPPVRNIQYF.

The CDR3 loop is CASSLSATGTGELFF. The CDR3 coding sequence is TGCGCCAGCAGCTTATCCGCGACAGGGACCGGGGAGCTGTTTTTT. The chain employs TRBV5-1 and TRBJ2-2, with 7 positions matching TRBD1. The CDR3 has 15 residues. Germline V gene sequence: CDR1 SGHRS, CDR2 YFSETQ. V dropped 2 bases and J dropped 5; count of bases not matched to a gene: 6.

The genes are TRBV4-1 and TRBJ1-4; no firm D call. With 0 bases removed from V and 8 bases from J, the gap between germline ends came to 13 bases. Looked up from germline, CDR1 is MGHRA and CDR2 is YSYEKL. This CDR3 spans 15 amino acids. CDR3 sequence (DNA): TGCGCCAGCAGCCAAGAAGGCCTAAGAGGAGAAAAACTGTTTTTT. Its protein is CASSQEGLRGEKLFF.

The chain has TRBV7-2 and TRBJ1-1; no clear D gene. With 0 bases removed from V and 8 bases from J, the gap between germline ends came to 10 bases. There are 13 residues in the CDR3. Germline CDR1 reads SGHTA; CDR2 reads FQGNSA. CDR3 region: CASSLAYAREAFF. The CDR3 coding sequence is TGTGCCAGCAGCTTAGCGTATGCGCGGGAAGCTTTCTTT.

The chain is built from TRBV30 and TRBJ1-5; possible D gene TRBD1, 6 bases. Germline V gene lookup returns CDR1 GTSNPN and CDR2 SVGIG (reference sequence). The V gene lost 5 bases and the J gene lost 4 bases, with 12 bases spanning the gap. This CDR3 is 13 amino acids long. The CDR3 DNA is TGTGCCTGGTCGGGGGGGCCTAATCAGCCCCAGCATTTT. Translating gives CAWSGGPNQPQHF. Based on the CDR3 plus reference TRBV30 and TRBJ1-5, the full variable domain is SQTIHQWPATLVQPVGSPLSLECTVEGTSNPNLYWYRQAAGRGLQLLFYSVGIGQISSEVPQNLSASRPQDRQFILSSKKLLLSDSGFYLCAWSGGPNQPQHFGDGTRLSIL.

The chain combines TRBV2 with TRBJ1-1; D ambiguous. Trimming shortened V by 5 bases and J by 9 bases, and 10 bases separated the two germline ends. The CDR3 has 11 residues. Germline V gene data show CDR1 as SNHLY and CDR2 as FYNNEI. The CDR3: CASSRSSQAFF. The CDR3 nucleotides are TGTGCCAGCAGTCGGTCCTCCCAAGCTTTCTTT. Full variable domain (missing parts from reference TRBV2 and TRBJ1-1): EPEVTQTPSHQVTQMGQEVILRCVPISNHLYFYWYRQILGQKVEFLVSFYNNEISEKSEIFDDQFSVERPDGSNFTLKIRSTKLEDSAMYFCASSRSSQAFFGQGTRLTVV.

The CDR3 protein is CASSFSYTGELFF. CDR3 nucleotide sequence: TGTGCCAGCAGCTTTAGCTACACCGGGGAGCTGTTTTTT. The chain joins TRBV7-2 to TRBJ2-2; D gene ambiguous. Germline-derived CDR1 and CDR2 are SGHTA and FQGNSA. The CDR3 contains 13 residues. Trimming removed 3 bases at V and 3 bases at J, with 5 bases between.

This chain links TRBV28 with TRBJ1-1, with D unclear. Germline lookup yields CDR1 MDHEN and CDR2 SYDVKM. Trimming left V 5 bases short and J 2 bases short, with 9 bases between. The CDR3 is 13 amino acids. DNA of the CDR3: TGTGCCAGCAGTCGAGAAATAAACACTGAAGCTTTCTTT. Protein sequence: CASSREINTEAFF.

The chain's CDR3 is CASSLSQGGSPLHF. In DNA, the CDR3 is TGTGCCAGCAGCTTGAGTCAGGGCGGTTCACCCCTCCACTTT. The rearrangement links TRBV5-6 to TRBJ1-6; D perhaps matches TRBD1 (5 bases). Trimming left V 1 base short and J 9 bases short, with 11 bases between. Germline CDR1 and CDR2: SGHDT and YYEEEE. CDR3 length: 14 residues.

As DNA, the CDR3 is TGTGCCAGCAGTGGACAGGGGGCGCAGAGTTCACCCCTCCACTTT. Protein sequence: CASSGQGAQSSPLHF. V usage is TRBV6-6 and J usage is TRBJ1-6; 11 bases match TRBD1. CDR1 is MNHNY, CDR2 SVGAGI, per germline (reference sequence). This CDR3 contains 15 residues. J gave up 9 bases and V 5 bases, and 6 bases lay outside the gene matches.

The genes are TRBV7-2 and TRBJ1-2; 7 bases are a match to TRBD1. In germline, CDR1 is SGHTA, CDR2 FQGNSA. The CDR3 is 13 residues long. Unmatched junction bases numbered 7, after V lost 4 bases and J lost 8 bases. This CDR3 reads CASSWDRETGYTF. CDR3 bases: TGTGCCAGCAGCTGGGACAGAGAAACGGGCTACACCTTC.

The chain couples TRBV3-1 (or the pseudogene TRBV3-2) to TRBJ2-1; 8 bases are shared with TRBD1. With 5 bases clipped from V and 12 bases from J, the junction kept 3 bases outside the gene matches. The germline CDR1 and CDR2 sequences are LGHDT and YNNKEL (reference sequence). The CDR3 loop spans 11 amino acids. The CDR3 DNA follows: TGTGCCAGCAGCGGACAGGGTAGGCAGTTCTTC. It specifies CASSGQGRQFF.

The chain has TRBV11-2 and TRBJ2-7; D uncertain. This CDR3 is 15 amino acids long. Trimming cost V 0 bases and J 0 bases, with 9 bases left between them. Per the germline V gene, CDR1 is SGHAT and CDR2 is FQNNGV. In nucleotides, the CDR3 is TGTGCCAGCAGCTTAGATGTCGGAGTCTCCTACGAGCAGTACTTC. Protein sequence: CASSLDVGVSYEQYF.

J is TRBJ2-1 and V is TRBV6-6; D might be TRBD1 (5 bases). Looked up from germline, CDR1 is MNHNY and CDR2 is SVGAGI (reference sequence). The CDR3 covers 15 residues. The V gene lost 0 bases and the J gene lost 7 bases, with 13 bases spanning the gap. CDR3 sequence reads: CASSYSNRQSNEQFF. CDR3 DNA: TGTGCCAGCAGTTACTCCAACCGACAGTCAAATGAGCAGTTCTTC.